This TCR beta chain was sequenced for a study of blood T cells in healthy people across ages. General study points: The study found more naive CD4+ cells and higher diversity in long-lived than aged donors.

V lost 2 bases to trimming and J lost 5 bases, with 7 bases between them. Germline lookup yields CDR1 SEHNR and CDR2 FQNEAQ (reference sequence). The length of the CDR3 is 12 residues. The second PCR ran about 6 to 12 cycles with a sample-barcoded 5' primer and J-beta primers. MiXCR was run by TCRdb on the 5' RACE reads, yielding one entry per CDR3 protein. The profile shows about 1.8 million distinct CDR3 sequences, roughly 49% of them singletons. A word on this clonotype: Its cognate antigen is unknown.

The sample was blood. This clonotype was sampled from a woman aged 40 to 49 in good health. This rearrangement joins TRBV7-9 to TRBJ2-7; no definite D call. In DNA form, the CDR3 reads TGTGCCAGCAGCTTAATCCAAGACGAGCAGTACTTC. Its protein is CASSLIQDEQYF.